This T cell receptor (beta chain) was captured by sequencing in a study of blood T cell repertoires in COVID-19. Study-level information: The United States, Italy and Spain were the sources of the acute and convalescent COVID-19 samples. T cells, B-cell-depleted T cells, or PBMCs provided the cDNA or gDNA that served as material.

The CDR3 spans 15 residues. The V gene end was trimmed by 5 bases and the J gene end by 4 bases; junction bases not matched to a gene: 4. Germline V CDR1 and CDR2: LNHDA, SQIVND (reference sequence). The protocol was immunoSEQ multiplex PCR, while the TCRdb copy is restricted to in-frame clones and leaves out a portion. Of roughly 160,000 clones listed, roughly 86% are singletons. Specimen: peripheral blood. The J gene is TRBJ2-1, the V gene TRBV19; TRBD2 matches at 11 bases. The sequence came from a man between 60 and 70 years old with COVID-19, enrolled during active disease. In DNA form, the CDR3 reads TGTGCCAGTAGTGCCGGGACTAGCGGATACAATGAGCAGTTCTTC. Its translation is CASSAGTSGYNEQFF.